The rows below give T cell receptor beta chains drawn from one sample of a study of T cell responses to AZD1222 COVID-19 vaccine. This table comes from immunoSEQ multiplex PCR, and its TCRdb copy is limited to in-frame clones, with some not included. The listing records about 140,000 clones. The sample comprised peripheral blood. The receptors derive from an adult in good health. CDR3s include the opening cysteine and the closing phenylalanine or tryptophan. A D gene is named only where the DNA matches it firmly.

j_call d_call v_call cdr3_nt cdr3_aa
TRBJ1-1 - TRBV21-1 TGTGCCAGCAGCAAAATAGGGGGTGTGAACACTGAAGCTTTCTTT CASSKIGGVNTEAFF
TRBJ1-1 - TRBV12-3/TRBV12-4 TGTGCCAGCACCGTAGGGTCCTTAGAAGCTTTCTTT CASTVGSLEAFF
TRBJ2-1 - TRBV7-7 TGTGCCAGCAGCTTATCCACTCGGCAGAACAATGAGCAGTTCTTC CASSLSTRQNNEQFF
TRBJ1-2 - TRBV19 TGTGCCAGTAGCCCCGCCCTTTTCGGGAATCGCGACTATGGCTACACCTTC CASSPALFGNRDYGYTF
TRBJ2-7 - TRBV4-2 TGTGCCAGCAGCCAGGCCCTAGGGGATTACGAGCAGTACTTC CASSQALGDYEQYF
TRBJ1-5 - TRBV28 TGTGCCAGCTCCCCAGCCGGAGGCATCTGGCAGCCCCAGCATTTT CASSPAGGIWQPQHF
TRBJ1-6 TRBD1 TRBV19 TGTGCCAGTAGGGGACAGGTAAAGCCAATCAATTCACCCCTCCACTTT CASRGQVKPINSPLHF
TRBJ1-3 - TRBV3-1/TRBV3-2 TGTGCCAGCAGCCATGACACCTCTGGAAACACCATATATTTT CASSHDTSGNTIYF
TRBJ1-1 TRBD1 TRBV5-1 TGCGCCAGCAGCTTGATGGCAGGGGGCGCGGGCACTGAAGCTTTCTTT CASSLMAGGAGTEAFF
TRBJ1-5 - TRBV27 TGTGCCAGCAGTTTAACAGGGTATAATCAGCCCCAGCATTTT CASSLTGYNQPQHF
TRBJ2-1 - TRBV6-5 TGTGCCAGCAAAAGGGCCCATGAGCAGTTCTTC CASKRAHEQFF
TRBJ1-2 - TRBV11-1 TGTGCCAGCAGCTCTACATCAAACCCTAACTATGGCTACACCTTC CASSSTSNPNYGYTF
TRBJ2-3 - TRBV5-1 TGCGCCAGCAGCCCAGGACAGATGCAGGATACGCAGTATTTT CASSPGQMQDTQYF
TRBJ1-4 - TRBV4-3 TGCGCCAGCAGCCAAGATCAAATGCGGGGGGTCTCTAATGAAAAACTGTTTTTT CASSQDQMRGVSNEKLFF
TRBJ1-5 - TRBV30 TGTGCCTTCACGACGGGAGGGGGTCAGCCCCAGCATTTT CAFTTGGGQPQHF
TRBJ2-2 - TRBV29-1 TGCAGCGTCGAAGCGAACACCGGGGAGCTGTTTTTT CSVEANTGELFF
TRBJ1-3 - TRBV30 TGTGCCTGGAGTGGCTACTCTGGAAACACCATATATTTT CAWSGYSGNTIYF